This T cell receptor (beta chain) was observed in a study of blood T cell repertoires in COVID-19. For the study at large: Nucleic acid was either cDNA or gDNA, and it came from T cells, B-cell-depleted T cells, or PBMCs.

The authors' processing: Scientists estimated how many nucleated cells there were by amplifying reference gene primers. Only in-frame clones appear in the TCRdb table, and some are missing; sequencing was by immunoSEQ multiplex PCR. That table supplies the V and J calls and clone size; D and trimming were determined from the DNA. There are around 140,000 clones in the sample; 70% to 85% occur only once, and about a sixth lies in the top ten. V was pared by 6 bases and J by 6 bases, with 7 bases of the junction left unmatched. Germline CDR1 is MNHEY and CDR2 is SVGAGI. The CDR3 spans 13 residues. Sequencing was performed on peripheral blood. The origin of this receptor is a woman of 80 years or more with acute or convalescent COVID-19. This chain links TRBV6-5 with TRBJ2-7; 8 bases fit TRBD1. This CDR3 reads CASSRTGFVEQYF. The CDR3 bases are TGTGCCAGCAGCAGGACAGGGTTCGTCGAGCAGTACTTC.